This T cell receptor beta chain was found in a study of CD8+CD57+ T cells in acquired aplastic anemia. Study at large: Sorting CD4+ and CD8+ cells gave DNA averaging approximately 3 ug.

Whole-study results and caveats: The CD8+ Simpson's diversity of patients and controls was not significantly different.

Genomic DNA served as template for TCR beta VDJ and CDR3 profiling. Each CDR3 protein gets one entry after TCRdb re-called the reads with MiXCR. The sample records over 150,000 distinct CDR3 sequences, approximately 40% being singletons. Germline CDR1 is SNHLY and CDR2 is FYNNEI. There are 15 residues in the CDR3. After removal of 6 bases from V and 3 bases from J, the junction contained 7 bases not matched to a gene. This clonotype was seen at least ten times. Its antigen is not identified. This chain uses TRBV2 with TRBJ1-5; 8 positions match TRBD1. Sequencing was carried out using sorted CD4+, CD8+, or CD8+CD57+ T cells (not recorded which) from PBMCs. This TCR was sampled from a human donor in good health. CDR3 bases: TGTGCCAGCAGCGGACAGGGCCTCCCCAATCAGCCCCAGCATTTT. Amino acids: CASSGQGLPNQPQHF.